The 13 T cell receptor beta chains below all came from one sample that was sequenced in a study of radiation and T cells in renal cell carcinoma. Generated by immunoSEQ multiplex PCR, the TCRdb table keeps only in-frame clones and is missing some. The sample lists tens of thousands of clones, around 80% occurring once. Time point here: blood 2 weeks post-SBRT. As to treatment: 15 Gy SBRT to primary tumor, nephrectomy 4 weeks later. Sequencing was performed on blood, taken from a patient whose treatment included radiotherapy and nephrectomy. The receptors shown here come from a man aged 60-69 years with renal cell carcinoma.

Written as DNA, the CDR3 is TGCGCCAGCAGCCGGGGACAGCCCTCCTACGAGCAGTACTTC. Amino acid sequence: CASSRGQPSYEQYF. This chain links TRBV5-1 with TRBJ2-7; 7 bases are a match to TRBD1. CDR1 is SGHRS, CDR2 YFSETQ, per germline. V lost 4 bases, J lost 0 bases, and 4 bases stayed unmatched. CDR3 length: 14 residues.

J is TRBJ2-1 and V is TRBV4-3; the D is unclear. The ends were cut back, 0 bases at V and 5 bases at J, with 8 bases in the middle. The CDR3 has 14 amino acids. Looked up from germline, CDR1 is LGHNA and CDR2 is YSLEER. The CDR3 sequence is CASSQDPTDNEQFF. CDR3 coding DNA: TGCGCCAGCAGCCAAGATCCGACGGACAATGAGCAGTTCTTC.

The chain links TRBV5-1 to TRBJ2-1; D is ambiguous. The V gene's germline CDR1 is SGHRS and CDR2 YFSETQ. V lost 0 bases to trimming and J lost 9 bases, with 16 bases between them. The CDR3 has 15 residues. CDR3 sequence reads: CASSLVLGVSPEQFF. The CDR3 bases are TGCGCCAGCAGCTTGGTCCTAGGAGTGTCCCCTGAGCAGTTCTTC.

The chain is built from TRBV28 and TRBJ2-5; maybe TRBD2 (6 bases). V was clipped by 7 bases and J by 1 base, with 10 bases between them. Germline CDR1 is MDHEN and CDR2 is SYDVKM. This CDR3 comprises 13 residues. For the CDR3, the DNA is TGTGCCAGCACGCTAGCGAGCCAAGAGACCCAGTACTTC. This gives the protein CASTLASQETQYF.

V usage is TRBV7-8 and J usage is TRBJ2-1; the match to TRBD2 covers 12 bases. With V trimmed by 1 base and J by 8 bases, 6 bases remained unmatched. This CDR3 region has 16 residues. Germline V gives CDR1 SGHVS, CDR2 FQNEAQ. The DNA of the CDR3 is TGTGCCAGCAGCTTAGTGGCTAGCGGGAGGGCCTATGAGCAGTTCTTC. This sequence encodes CASSLVASGRAYEQFF. The whole variable domain, remainder taken from reference TRBV7-8 and TRBJ2-1, is GAGVSQSPRYKVAKRGQDVALRCDPISGHVSLFWYQQALGQGPEFLTYFQNEAQLDKSGLPSDRFFAERPEGSVSTLKIQRTQQEDSAVYLCASSLVASGRAYEQFFGPGTRLTVL.

The rearrangement uses TRBV29-1 and TRBJ2-2; 11 bases align to TRBD2. Germline V gene sequence: CDR1 SQVTM, CDR2 ANQGSEA. The CDR3 sequence is 15 residues long. The junction had 7 bases not matched to a gene; V was cut back by 3 bases and J by 7 bases. CDR3 residues: CSVESSGRANGELFF. The CDR3 DNA is TGCAGCGTTGAGAGTAGCGGGAGGGCTAACGGGGAGCTGTTTTTT.

The chain joins TRBV7-9 to TRBJ2-2; maybe TRBD2 (6 bases). CDR3 size: 12 residues. Trimming removed 5 bases from V and 6 bases from J, with 7 bases in between. Germline V gene data show CDR1 as SEHNR and CDR2 as FQNEAQ (reference sequence). The CDR3 loop reads CASSRLAGELFF. CDR3 in DNA: TGTGCCAGCAGCCGACTAGCCGGGGAGCTGTTTTTT.

The chain has TRBV4-3 and TRBJ1-1; 9 bases match TRBD1. Germline trimming cut 4 bases from V and 2 bases from J; bases unmatched to any gene: 11. Germline V CDR1 and CDR2: LGHNA, YSLEER. The CDR3 is 17 residues long. CDR3 DNA sequence: TGCGCCAGCAGCCTTTGGACGGGACAGGGTGGAAACACTGAAGCTTTCTTT. Its translation: CASSLWTGQGGNTEAFF.

The chain recombines TRBV2 with TRBJ2-5; 9 nucleotides agree with TRBD1. CDR3 length: 18 residues. CDR1 SNHLY and CDR2 FYNNEI come from the germline V gene. V shed 7 bases and J 1 base; nucleotides not matched to a gene: 16. The chain's CDR3 is CASNRDRDMEGLQETQYF. Written as DNA, the CDR3 is TGTGCCAGCAACCGGGACAGGGACATGGAGGGGCTCCAAGAGACCCAGTACTTC.

This clone occurred a few times. The rearrangement links TRBV7-7 to TRBJ2-1; 7 bases are shared with TRBD2. Per germline, CDR1 SSHAT and CDR2 FNYEAQ (reference sequence). J gave up 3 bases and V 0 bases, and 5 bases lay outside the gene matches. This CDR3 region has 16 residues. The CDR3, as DNA: TGTGCCAGCAGCTTAGCGCCAGGGAGGGGCTACAATGAGCAGTTCTTC. It translates to CASSLAPGRGYNEQFF.

This CDR3 is CASMRRAGGDSSYNEQFF. The CDR3 nucleotides read TGTGCCAGTATGCGACGGGCGGGAGGGGACAGCTCCTACAATGAGCAGTTCTTC. V and J are TRBV19 and TRBJ2-1, with 9 bases lining up with TRBD2. CDR1 and CDR2 from the germline V gene are LNHDA and SQIVND (reference sequence). Trimming at V came to 7 bases and at J to 0 bases, leaving 13 bases not matched to a gene. The CDR3 covers 18 residues. The variable domain in full, with the rest retrieved from reference TRBV19 and TRBJ2-1, is DGGITQSPKYLFRKEGQNVTLSCEQNLNHDAMYWYRQDPGQGLRLIYYSQIVNDFQKGDIAEGYSVSREKKESFPLTVTSAQKNPTAFYLCASMRRAGGDSSYNEQFFGPGTRLTVL.

V gene TRBV28 combines with J gene TRBJ1-2, with TRBD1 matching 8 bases. The length of the CDR3 is 13 residues. Germline loops: CDR1 MDHEN, CDR2 SYDVKM. The V and J ends lost 9 bases and 2 bases, in that order; junction bases with no gene match: 5. CDR3 region: CASEDRVNYGYTF. CDR3 DNA sequence: TGTGCCAGTGAGGACAGGGTGAACTATGGCTACACCTTC.

This chain joins TRBV11-2 and TRBJ2-3, with D possibly TRBD1 on 5 matching bases. Germline V gene data show CDR1 as SGHAT and CDR2 as FQNNGV. Trimming took off 5 bases at V and 9 bases at J, with 18 bases between the two ends. The CDR3 length is 14 residues. The DNA of the CDR3 is TGTGCCAGCAGCCCGACCCGACAGCTCCCCACGCAGTATTTT. This translates into CASSPTRQLPTQYF.